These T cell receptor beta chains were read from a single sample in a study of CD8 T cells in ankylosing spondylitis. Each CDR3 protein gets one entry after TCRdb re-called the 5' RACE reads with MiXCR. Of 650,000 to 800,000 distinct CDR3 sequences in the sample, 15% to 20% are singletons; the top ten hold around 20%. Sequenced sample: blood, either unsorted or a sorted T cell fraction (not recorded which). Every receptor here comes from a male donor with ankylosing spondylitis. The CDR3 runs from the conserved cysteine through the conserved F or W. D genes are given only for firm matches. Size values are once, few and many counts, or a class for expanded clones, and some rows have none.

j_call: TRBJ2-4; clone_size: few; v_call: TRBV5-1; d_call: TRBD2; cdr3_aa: CASSLFTSGSKNIQYF; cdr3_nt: TGCGCCAGCAGCTTGTTCACTAGCGGTTCCAAAAACATTCAGTACTTC
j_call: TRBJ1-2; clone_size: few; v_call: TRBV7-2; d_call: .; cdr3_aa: CASSLDRGYYGYTF; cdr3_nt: TGTGCCAGCAGCTTAGATCGGGGATACTATGGCTACACCTTC
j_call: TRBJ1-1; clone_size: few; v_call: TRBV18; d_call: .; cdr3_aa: CASSPTDDRSGTEAFF; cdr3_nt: TGTGCCAGCTCCCCTACGGACGACAGGTCGGGCACTGAAGCTTTCTTT
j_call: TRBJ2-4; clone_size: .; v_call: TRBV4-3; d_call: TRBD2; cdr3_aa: CASSQDWLAEVYTENIQYF; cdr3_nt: TGCGCCAGCAGCCAAGATTGGCTAGCGGAGGTGTACACCGAAAACATTCAGTACTTC
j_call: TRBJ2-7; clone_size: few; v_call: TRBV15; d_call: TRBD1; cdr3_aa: CATSSPGTESSYEQYF; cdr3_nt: TGTGCCACCAGCAGTCCCGGGACAGAGAGCTCCTACGAGCAGTACTTC
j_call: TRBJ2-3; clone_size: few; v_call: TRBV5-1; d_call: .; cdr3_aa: CASSLTADTQYF; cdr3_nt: TGCGCCAGCAGCTTGACGGCAGATACGCAGTATTTT
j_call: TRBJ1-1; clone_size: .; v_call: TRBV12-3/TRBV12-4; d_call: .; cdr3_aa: CASSGIGNTEAFF; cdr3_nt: TGTGCCAGTTCAGGGATTGGGAACACTGAAGCTTTCTTT
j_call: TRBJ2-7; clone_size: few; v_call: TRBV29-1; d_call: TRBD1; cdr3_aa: CSVESRTGNGEQYF; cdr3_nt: TGCAGCGTTGAATCTCGGACAGGGAATGGCGAGCAGTACTTC
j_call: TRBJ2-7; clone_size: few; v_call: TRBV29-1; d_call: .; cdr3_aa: CSATDTGGESYEQYF; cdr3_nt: TGCAGCGCCACAGACACAGGGGGGGAATCCTACGAGCAGTACTTC
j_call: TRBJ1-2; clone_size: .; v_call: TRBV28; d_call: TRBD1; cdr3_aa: CASSVVDRAFENYGYTF; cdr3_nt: TGTGCCAGCAGTGTGGTGGACAGGGCATTTGAGAACTATGGCTACACCTTC
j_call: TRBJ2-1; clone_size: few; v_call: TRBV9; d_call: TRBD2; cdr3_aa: CASSVGTSVYNEQFF; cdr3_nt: TGTGCCAGCAGCGTCGGGACTAGCGTTTACAATGAGCAGTTCTTC
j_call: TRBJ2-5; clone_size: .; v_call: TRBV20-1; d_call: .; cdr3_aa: CSARSVRGLGETQYF; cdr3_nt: TGCAGTGCTAGAAGTGTCAGGGGCCTCGGGGAGACCCAGTACTTC
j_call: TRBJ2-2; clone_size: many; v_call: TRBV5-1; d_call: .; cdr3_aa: CASKQGDTGELFF; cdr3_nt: TGCGCTTCGAAACAGGGAGACACCGGGGAGCTGTTTTTT
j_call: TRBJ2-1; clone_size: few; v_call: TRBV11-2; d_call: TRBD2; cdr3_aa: CASSPPQRGVDEQFF; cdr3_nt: TGTGCCAGCAGCCCCCCACAGCGGGGGGTCGATGAGCAGTTCTTC
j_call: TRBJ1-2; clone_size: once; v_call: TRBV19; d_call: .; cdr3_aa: CASSTHFVVGYTF; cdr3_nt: TGTGCCAGTAGTACCCATTTTGTGGTTGGCTACACCTTC
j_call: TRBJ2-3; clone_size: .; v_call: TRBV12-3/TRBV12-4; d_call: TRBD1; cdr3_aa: CASSPTRDSGTDTQYF; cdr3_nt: TGTGCCAGCAGTCCTACCCGGGACAGCGGCACAGATACGCAGTATTTT
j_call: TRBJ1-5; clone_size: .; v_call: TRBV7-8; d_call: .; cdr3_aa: CASSQLPLGGSPLNQPQHF; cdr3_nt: TGTGCCAGCAGCCAACTCCCCCTGGGAGGGAGCCCCCTCAATCAGCCCCAGCATTTT
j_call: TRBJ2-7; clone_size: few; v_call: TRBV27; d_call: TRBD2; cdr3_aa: CASSPTGSGSYEQYF; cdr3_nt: TGTGCCAGCAGTCCCACCGGTAGCGGGAGTTACGAGCAGTACTTC
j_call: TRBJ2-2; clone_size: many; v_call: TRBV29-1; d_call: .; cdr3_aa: CSVVTGTGELFF; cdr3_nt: TGCAGCGTTGTAACAGGGACCGGGGAGCTGTTTTTT
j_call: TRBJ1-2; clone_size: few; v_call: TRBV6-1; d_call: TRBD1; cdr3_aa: CASRTGQGRNYGYTF; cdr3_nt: TGTGCCAGCAGGACGGGACAGGGGCGAAACTATGGCTACACCTTC
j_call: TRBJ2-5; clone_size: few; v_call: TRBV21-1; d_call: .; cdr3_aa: CASSRMTHGQETQYF; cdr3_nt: TGTGCCAGCAGCAGGATGACTCACGGCCAAGAGACCCAGTACTTC
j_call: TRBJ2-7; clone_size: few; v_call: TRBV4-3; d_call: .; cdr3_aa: CASSQVPGLVYEQYF; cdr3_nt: TGCGCCAGCAGCCAAGTCCCGGGACTGGTCTACGAGCAGTACTTC
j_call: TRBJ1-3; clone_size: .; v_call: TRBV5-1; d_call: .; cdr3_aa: CASSYGGSGSPGNTIYF; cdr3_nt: TGCGCCAGCAGCTACGGAGGTTCAGGGAGTCCTGGAAACACCATATATTTT
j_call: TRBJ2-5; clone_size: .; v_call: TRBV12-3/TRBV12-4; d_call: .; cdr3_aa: CASRTTGGETQYF; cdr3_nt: TGTGCCAGCAGGACCACTGGGGGGGAGACCCAGTACTTC
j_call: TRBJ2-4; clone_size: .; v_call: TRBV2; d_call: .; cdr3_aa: CASSGDSLAKNIQYF; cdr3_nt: TGTGCCAGCAGCGGAGACTCGCTAGCCAAAAACATTCAGTACTTC
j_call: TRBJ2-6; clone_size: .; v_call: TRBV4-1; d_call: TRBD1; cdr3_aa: CASSQDPGQAPYGYVLTF; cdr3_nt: TGCGCCAGCAGCCAAGATCCGGGACAGGCCCCCTATGGGTACGTCCTGACTTTC
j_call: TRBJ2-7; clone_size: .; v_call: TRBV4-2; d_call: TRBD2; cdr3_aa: CASSQEPQREPSYEQYF; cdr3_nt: TGTGCCAGCAGCCAAGAGCCGCAGCGGGAGCCCTCCTACGAGCAGTACTTC
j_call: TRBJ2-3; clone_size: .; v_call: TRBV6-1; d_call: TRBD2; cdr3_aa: CASSMTSGGPDTQYF; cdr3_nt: TGTGCCAGCAGTATGACTAGCGGGGGGCCAGATACGCAGTATTTT
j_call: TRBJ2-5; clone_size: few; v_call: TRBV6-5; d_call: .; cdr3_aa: CASEGPKETQYF; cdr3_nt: TGTGCCAGCGAAGGGCCGAAAGAGACCCAGTACTTC
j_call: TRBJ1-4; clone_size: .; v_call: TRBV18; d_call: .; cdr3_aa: CASSPGQREKLFF; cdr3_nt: TGTGCCAGCTCACCCGGACAGCGGGAAAAACTGTTTTTT
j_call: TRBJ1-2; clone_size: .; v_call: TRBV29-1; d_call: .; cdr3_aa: CSAQSANYGYTF; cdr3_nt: TGCAGCGCGCAGTCAGCTAACTATGGCTACACCTTC
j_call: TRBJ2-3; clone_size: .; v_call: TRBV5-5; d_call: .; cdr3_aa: CASRFSGTDTQYF; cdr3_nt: TGTGCCAGCAGATTCTCAGGCACAGATACGCAGTATTTT
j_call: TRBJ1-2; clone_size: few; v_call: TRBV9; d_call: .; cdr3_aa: CASSLYLNYGYTF; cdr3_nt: TGTGCCAGCAGCCTGTACCTTAACTATGGCTACACCTTC
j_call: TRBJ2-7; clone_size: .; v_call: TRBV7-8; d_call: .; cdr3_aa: CASSLDGYEQCF; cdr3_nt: TGTGCCAGCAGCTTAGACGGCTACGAGCAGTGCTTC
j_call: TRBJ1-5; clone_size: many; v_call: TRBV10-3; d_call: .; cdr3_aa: CAISESNQPQHF; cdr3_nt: TGTGCCATCAGTGAGTCGAATCAGCCCCAGCATTTT
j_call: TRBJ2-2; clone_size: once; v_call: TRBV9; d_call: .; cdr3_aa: CASSVRASAGELFF; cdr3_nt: TGTGCCAGCAGCGTACGGGCCAGCGCCGGGGAGCTGTTTTTT
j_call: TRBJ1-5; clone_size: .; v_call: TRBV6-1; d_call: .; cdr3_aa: CASSEGSGNNQPQHF; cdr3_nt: TGTGCCAGCAGTGAAGGGTCCGGGAACAACCAGCCCCAGCATTTT
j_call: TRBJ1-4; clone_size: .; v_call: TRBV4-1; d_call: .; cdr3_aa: CASSHSAGATNEKLFF; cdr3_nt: TGCGCCAGCAGCCACAGTGCGGGGGCAACTAATGAAAAACTGTTTTTT
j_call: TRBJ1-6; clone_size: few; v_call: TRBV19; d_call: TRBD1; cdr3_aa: CASTPTGSSYNSPLHF; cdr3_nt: TGTGCCAGTACCCCGACAGGGAGCTCCTATAATTCACCCCTCCACTTT
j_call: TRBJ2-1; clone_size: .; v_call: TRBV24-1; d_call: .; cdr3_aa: CATSDPRVVNEQFF; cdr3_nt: TGTGCCACCAGTGACCCCCGCGTGGTGAATGAGCAGTTCTTC
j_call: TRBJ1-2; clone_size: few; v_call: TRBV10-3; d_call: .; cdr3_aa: CAISEPTEPAIGYTF; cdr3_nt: TGTGCCATCAGTGAACCGACCGAACCGGCTATAGGCTACACCTTC
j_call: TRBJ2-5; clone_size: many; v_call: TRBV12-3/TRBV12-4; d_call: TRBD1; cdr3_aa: CASSPRDRQETQYF; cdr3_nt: TGTGCCAGCAGTCCACGGGACAGGCAAGAGACCCAGTACTTC
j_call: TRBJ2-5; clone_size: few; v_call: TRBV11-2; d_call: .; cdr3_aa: CASSLDGNEGWKTQYF; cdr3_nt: TGTGCCAGCAGCTTAGATGGAAATGAAGGGTGGAAGACCCAGTACTTC
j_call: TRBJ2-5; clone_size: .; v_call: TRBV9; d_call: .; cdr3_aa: CASSVGVGSETQYF; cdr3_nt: TGTGCCAGCAGCGTAGGTGTGGGGTCAGAGACCCAGTACTTC
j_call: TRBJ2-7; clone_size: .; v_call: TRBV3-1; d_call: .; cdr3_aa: CASSPQYSYEQYF; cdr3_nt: TGTGCCAGCAGCCCGCAATACTCCTACGAGCAGTACTTC
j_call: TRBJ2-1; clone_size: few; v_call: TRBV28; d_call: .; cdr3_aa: CASSWQRPGNEQFF; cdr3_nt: TGTGCCAGCAGTTGGCAGCGCCCGGGTAATGAGCAGTTCTTC
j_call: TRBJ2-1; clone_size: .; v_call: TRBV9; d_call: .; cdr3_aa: CASSRDQTKSYNEQFF; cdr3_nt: TGTGCCAGCAGCAGAGACCAGACCAAGTCCTACAATGAGCAGTTCTTC
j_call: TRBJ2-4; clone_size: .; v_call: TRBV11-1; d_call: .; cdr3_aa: CASSLHPTIDRGIAKNIQYF; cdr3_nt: TGTGCCAGCAGCCTACACCCCACGATTGATCGGGGAATAGCCAAAAACATTCAGTACTTC
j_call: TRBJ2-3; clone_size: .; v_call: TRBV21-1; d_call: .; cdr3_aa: CASSKDMGTESTDTQYF; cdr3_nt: TGTGCCAGCAGCAAAGACATGGGCACCGAAAGCACAGATACGCAGTATTTT
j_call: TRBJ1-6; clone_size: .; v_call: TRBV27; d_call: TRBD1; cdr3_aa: CASSWGTGTGLNSPLHF; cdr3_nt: TGTGCCAGCAGTTGGGGGACCGGGACAGGGTTGAACTCACCCCTCCACTTT
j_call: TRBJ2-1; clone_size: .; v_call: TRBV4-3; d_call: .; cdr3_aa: CASSRGGQGARNEQFF; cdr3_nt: TGCGCCAGCAGCCGGGGGGGGCAGGGGGCTAGGAATGAGCAGTTCTTC
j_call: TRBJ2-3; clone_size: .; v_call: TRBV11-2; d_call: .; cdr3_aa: CASSPSVSSHTQYF; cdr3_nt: TGTGCCAGCAGCCCCTCCGTCTCCTCACATACGCAGTATTTT
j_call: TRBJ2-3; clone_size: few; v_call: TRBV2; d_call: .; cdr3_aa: CASSKAGDTQYF; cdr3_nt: TGTGCCAGCAGTAAAGCGGGAGATACGCAGTATTTT
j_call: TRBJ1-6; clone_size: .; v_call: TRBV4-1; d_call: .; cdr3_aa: CASSRGVGGGSPLHF; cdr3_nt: TGCGCCAGCAGCCGAGGTGTGGGTGGGGGGTCACCCCTCCACTTT
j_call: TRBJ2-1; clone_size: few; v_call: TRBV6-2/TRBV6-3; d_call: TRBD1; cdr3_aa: CASSRQGPYNEQFF; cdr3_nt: TGTGCCAGCAGTCGACAGGGGCCCTACAATGAGCAGTTCTTC